The rows below give T cell receptor beta chains drawn from one sample of a study of blood T cells in healthy people across ages. TCRdb ran MiXCR on the 5' RACE reads and lists one entry per CDR3 protein. The sample lists 700,000 to 950,000 distinct CDR3 sequences, 58% occurring once. Source material: blood. The receptors were gathered from a man aged 25-45 years in good health. The CDR3 runs from the conserved cysteine through the conserved F or W. A D gene is named only where the DNA matches it firmly. Not every row has a clone size; where given, it reads once, few, many or a size class.

CDR3nt	CDR3aa	j_gene	abundance	d_gene	v_gene
TGTGCCAGCAGGCGGCCGGGACAGGGTTGGGAGCAGTACTTC	CASRRPGQGWEQYF	TRBJ2-7	once	TRBD1	TRBV6-5
TGCAGCGATTCAGTGGGGACAGCCAAAGAGACCCAGTACTTC	CSDSVGTAKETQYF	TRBJ2-5	.	TRBD1	TRBV29-1
TGTGCCAGCAGCCAAGGGACAGGGGGCCTGGATGAGCAGTACTTC	CASSQGTGGLDEQYF	TRBJ2-5	once	TRBD1	TRBV14
TGTGCCAGCAGTGAATATGCCGCCCCCGCCGGGACAGACTATGGCTACACCTTC	CASSEYAAPAGTDYGYTF	TRBJ1-2	few	TRBD1	TRBV25-1
TGCAGTGCTCAAACCGGGGGCGGAGAGGCCCAGTACTTC	CSAQTGGGEAQYF	TRBJ2-7	once	.	TRBV20-1
TGTGCCAGCAGTTTTGGCTTCTCCACTGGGGCCAACGTCCTGACTTTC	CASSFGFSTGANVLTF	TRBJ2-6	.	.	TRBV6-5
TGTGCCAGCAGCTTAGCCGGGACTACTACAGATACGCAGTATTTT	CASSLAGTTTDTQYF	TRBJ2-3	.	TRBD2	TRBV7-3
TGTGCTAGCAGCGCGGGGGAACTAGCGGCTTCCTACAATGAGCAGTACTTC	CASSAGELAASYNEQYF	TRBJ2-7	.	TRBD2	TRBV9
TGCGCCAGCAGCTCTCAGGGTGAACGGGATGAAAAACTGTTTTTT	CASSSQGERDEKLFF	TRBJ1-4	.	.	TRBV5-1
TGTGCCAGCAGCCCCCCGGGACAGGGTATGCTCTCTGAAGCTTTCTTT	CASSPPGQGMLSEAFF	TRBJ1-1	few	TRBD1	TRBV4-2
TGTGCCATCAGTGAGTCCGGAAGGGGGGACTATGGCTACACCTTC	CAISESGRGDYGYTF	TRBJ1-2	.	.	TRBV10-3
TGTGCCAGCAGTTACTCGAAAGAATATGGCTACACCTTC	CASSYSKEYGYTF	TRBJ1-2	.	.	TRBV6-5
TGTGCCAGCAGCCCCCTGAATGGACGCTCGAGCTACACCTTC	CASSPLNGRSSYTF	TRBJ1-2	.	.	TRBV3-1
TGCAGCGTAGCTGTCGACAGTCGTCTTGCCGGCTACACCTTC	CSVAVDSRLAGYTF	TRBJ1-2	.	.	TRBV29-1
TGTGCCACCGGAACAGCAGGGGGGACAGGGTCCGAAGAGACCCAGTACTTC	CATGTAGGTGSEETQYF	TRBJ2-5	few	TRBD1	TRBV2
TGTGCCAGTACAGATGGATCCTACGAGCAGTACTTC	CASTDGSYEQYF	TRBJ2-7	.	.	TRBV19
TGTGCCAGCAGTGAAGCAGCGGCCCGTTTGGGCTACACCTTC	CASSEAAARLGYTF	TRBJ1-2	.	.	TRBV6-1
TGTGCCAGCAGTCGACCCGGGACTAGCGGGAATGAGCAGTTCTTC	CASSRPGTSGNEQFF	TRBJ2-1	.	TRBD2	TRBV6-2/TRBV6-3
TGTGCCAGCAGCTTGAACAGGGGGCTGAATGAGCAGTTCTTC	CASSLNRGLNEQFF	TRBJ2-1	.	TRBD1	TRBV7-9
TGTGCCAGCAGACGAGCGGGACAGGGGGCCGAAAAACTGTTTTTT	CASRRAGQGAEKLFF	TRBJ1-4	.	TRBD1	TRBV5-5
TGCAGCCACCCGACAACTAGCACAGATACGCAGTATTTT	CSHPTTSTDTQYF	TRBJ2-3	few	.	TRBV29-1
TGTGCCAGCAGCTTAGCGGGGGCTACCGGGGAGACCCAGTACTTC	CASSLAGATGETQYF	TRBJ2-5	few	.	TRBV7-2
TGTGCCAGCAGTGAAAAGGGGACACTCATTTACAATGAGCAGTTCTTC	CASSEKGTLIYNEQFF	TRBJ2-1	few	.	TRBV25-1
TGTGCCAGCAGTCTAGCGGGAGGGTCCCGCGAGCAGTACTTC	CASSLAGGSREQYF	TRBJ2-7	few	TRBD2	TRBV27
TGCGCCAGCAGCCCTGGACAGAACAATCAGCCCCAGCATTTT	CASSPGQNNQPQHF	TRBJ1-5	.	.	TRBV5-1
TGCAGCGTTCGGCTCCCTGTCGGAGGTGAGCAGTACTTC	CSVRLPVGGEQYF	TRBJ2-7	.	.	TRBV29-1
TGCGCCAGCAGTTTTAGGCAAGAGTCCTACGAGCAGTACTTC	CASSFRQESYEQYF	TRBJ2-7	.	.	TRBV4-3
TGTGCCAGCAGCGAGAATTTAGTTTGGGGCAGCGAGATCTACGAGCAGTACTTC	CASSENLVWGSEIYEQYF	TRBJ2-7	.	.	TRBV3-1
TGCGCCAGCAAACGGGACGGTACTTTCTACGAGCAGTACTTC	CASKRDGTFYEQYF	TRBJ2-7	.	.	TRBV5-1
TGTGCCAGCAGCCCTAACAGTGGAGGGAGGGAGACCCAGTACTTC	CASSPNSGGRETQYF	TRBJ2-5	.	.	TRBV7-2
TGCAGCGTTGAAGATGGCCCTAGTTATGGCTACACCTTC	CSVEDGPSYGYTF	TRBJ1-2	.	.	TRBV29-1
TGTGCCAGCAGTTACTCGCCAGCGGGAGGGCCAGATACGCAGTATTTT	CASSYSPAGGPDTQYF	TRBJ2-3	once	TRBD2	TRBV6-5
TGTGCCAGCAGGGAAGGGGACACTGAAGCTTTCTTT	CASREGDTEAFF	TRBJ1-1	.	.	TRBV27
TGTGCCAGCAGTCCCGCCGGGAACAATCAGCCCCAGCATTTT	CASSPAGNNQPQHF	TRBJ1-5	few	.	TRBV7-2
TGTGCCAGCAGTTTATCATATGGGACCCTAGCGGGCAGCTCCTACAATGAGCAGTTCTTC	CASSLSYGTLAGSSYNEQFF	TRBJ2-1	.	TRBD2	TRBV27
TGTGCCAGCAGGTTGGACAGGGTAAACGAGCAGTACTTC	CASRLDRVNEQYF	TRBJ2-7	once	TRBD1	TRBV6-6
TGTGCCAGCAGTTTACTGGGGTCCGGACTAGCGGGAGGCAATGAGCAGTTCTTC	CASSLLGSGLAGGNEQFF	TRBJ2-1	.	TRBD2	TRBV27
TGTGCCAGCAGTTTAGACAGTGGCCGAGAGACCCAGTACTTC	CASSLDSGRETQYF	TRBJ2-5	.	.	TRBV27
TGTGCCAGCAGTTACATGAGCGACCCTCGTACCGGGGAGCTGTTTTTT	CASSYMSDPRTGELFF	TRBJ2-2	.	.	TRBV6-5
TGTGCCAGCCGGAGTGAGGGAGAAGCTTTCTTT	CASRSEGEAFF	TRBJ1-1	.	.	TRBV7-2
TGTGCCAGCAGCTTAGGAGGGAGCGGGAGGGCCGGAAATGAGCAGTTCTTC	CASSLGGSGRAGNEQFF	TRBJ2-1	.	TRBD2	TRBV7-2
TGTGCCAGCAGCTATGACTCACAAGAGACCCAGTACTTC	CASSYDSQETQYF	TRBJ2-5	.	.	TRBV11-3
TGTGCCAGCAGTTACTCGATCGTACGGGACTACGAGCAGTACTTC	CASSYSIVRDYEQYF	TRBJ2-7	.	.	TRBV6-5
TGCAGTTTCCGACAGGGGAGTGGTTTGGCAGATACGCAGTATTTT	CSFRQGSGLADTQYF	TRBJ2-3	few	TRBD1	TRBV20-1
TGTGCCAGCAGTTTCTCAGTCGCCCTTTACAATGAGCAGTTCTTC	CASSFSVALYNEQFF	TRBJ2-1	.	.	TRBV27
TGTGCCAGCAGTTTCTCCCTCAGGGCCGAGCAGTACTTC	CASSFSLRAEQYF	TRBJ2-7	few	.	TRBV27
TGTGCCAGCAGGGAAGAAGCGGCTGAGCAGTTCTTC	CASREEAAEQFF	TRBJ2-1	.	.	TRBV11-2
TGTGCCAGCAGTGGAATAGACGGGTACACCGGGGAGCTGTTTTTT	CASSGIDGYTGELFF	TRBJ2-2	.	.	TRBV6-5
TGCAGTGCTAGAGATCAAGGATATGGACTAGCGGGACTCCACGAGCAGTACTTC	CSARDQGYGLAGLHEQYF	TRBJ2-7	.	TRBD2	TRBV20-1
TGTGCCAGCAGCCACATCGCCAAGTCCTCAAACATTCAGTACTTC	CASSHIAKSSNIQYF	TRBJ2-4	few	.	TRBV6-2/TRBV6-3
TGTGCCAGCAGCCCCGGGGACCGAACCTACGAGCAGTACTTC	CASSPGDRTYEQYF	TRBJ2-7	few	.	TRBV12-3/TRBV12-4
TGTGCCAGCAGCAACTCGGCGGGACCCTACGAGCAGTACTTC	CASSNSAGPYEQYF	TRBJ2-7	few	.	TRBV7-2
TGTGCCACCAGTGCCCCCTCTACGCCGCGAAGGGGTTCCCAGTACTTC	CATSAPSTPRRGSQYF	TRBJ2-5	few	.	TRBV24-1
TGTGCCAGCAGCCAAGAGGGTGGCGTGTGCGGCTACACCTTC	CASSQEGGVCGYTF	TRBJ1-2	.	.	TRBV4-2
TGTGCCAGCAGCCAGACTAGCGGGAGTTCCCAGTTCTTC	CASSQTSGSSQFF	TRBJ2-1	.	TRBD2	TRBV6-2/TRBV6-3
TGCAGTGCTATAACCCCGGTCAGGCGGGGCCAAGAGACCCAGTACTTC	CSAITPVRRGQETQYF	TRBJ2-5	once	.	TRBV20-1
TGTGCCAGCAGTTCCCCGAGCGAAGGGGGTGAGCAGTTCTTC	CASSSPSEGGEQFF	TRBJ2-1	.	.	TRBV6-6
TGTGCCAGCAGCTTGGGACTACCTTTCTACGAGCGGTACTTC	CASSLGLPFYERYF	TRBJ2-7	.	TRBD2	TRBV7-2
TGCGCCAGCAGCCAAGGGTCTGGACGGACGGATGGCTACACCTTC	CASSQGSGRTDGYTF	TRBJ1-2	.	.	TRBV4-3
TGTGCCAGCAGTGAAGCGAAGGCCGAGCAGTACTTC	CASSEAKAEQYF	TRBJ2-7	.	.	TRBV2